Described below is a single T cell receptor (beta chain) sequence and its context. What it binds is unknown. The data stem from a study of radiation and T cells in renal cell carcinoma. The study, taken as a whole, reports: Top tumor clonotypes rose in blood 2 weeks post-radiation, then contracted. Without pretreatment biopsies, baseline tumor clonotype presence was undetermined.

The repertoire was sequenced with immunoSEQ multiplex PCR; TCRdb's copy has only in-frame clones and lacks some. Of around 95,000 clones in the sample, around 84% were seen once. Looked up from germline, CDR1 is SGHTA and CDR2 is FQGNSA. The CDR3 length is 16 residues. The V end was cut by 4 bases, the J end by 3 bases, with 18 bases between. Indicated time point: blood 4 weeks post-SBRT, at nephrectomy. Noted treatment: 15 Gy SBRT to primary tumor, nephrectomy 4 weeks later. Nephrectomy followed 15 Gy stereotactic body radiation by 4 weeks. Radiation-treated patients gave blood at baseline, week 2 and week 4.

The TCR originated in a man aged 55 to 70 with renal cell carcinoma. The chain recombines TRBV7-2 with TRBJ1-1; D is uncertain. Source: blood, taken from a patient whose treatment included radiotherapy and nephrectomy. The CDR3 sequence: CASSSYPGVIHTEAFF. The DNA for the CDR3 is TGTGCCAGCAGCTCGTACCCCGGTGTCATTCACACTGAAGCTTTCTTT.